The rows below give T cell receptor beta chains drawn from one sample of a study of T cells in Graves' hyperthyroidism and ophthalmopathy. Using its own MiXCR run on the multiplex PCR reads, TCRdb lists one record per CDR3 protein. The sample carries roughly 500,000 distinct CDR3 sequences, about 16% recorded once. Material for sequencing was blood. The receptors shown here come from a woman aged 25-40 years with Graves' ophthalmopathy. CDR3s include the opening cysteine and the closing phenylalanine or tryptophan. A D gene is named only where the DNA matches it firmly. Some rows mark clone size as missing; the rest say once, few, many or name a class of expanded clone.

D gene | J gene | V gene | clone size | CDR3 protein | CDR3 DNA
- | TRBJ2-1 | TRBV2 | many | CASSDSFINEQFF | TGTGCCAGCAGTGACTCCTTCATCAATGAGCAGTTCTTC
- | TRBJ2-2 | TRBV6-1 | - | CAGRLAGVAGSCFF | -
TRBD1 | TRBJ1-4 | TRBV27 | few | CASSFRRDRPEKLFF | TGTGCCAGCAGTTTCCGCCGGGACAGGCCTGAAAAACTGTTTTTT
TRBD2 | TRBJ2-1 | TRBV7-2 | - | CASSPQQGAGEHEQFF | TGTGCCAGCAGCCCACAACAGGGAGCGGGAGAGCATGAGCAGTTCTTC
- | TRBJ2-1 | TRBV14 | few | CASSQQRALSYNEQFF | TGTGCCAGCAGCCAACAGCGGGCTCTCTCCTACAATGAGCAGTTCTTC
- | TRBJ1-1 | TRBV3-1 | many | CASSQALGGTEAFF | TGTGCCAGCAGCCAAGCTCTAGGGGGCACTGAAGCTTTCTTT
TRBD1 | TRBJ2-1 | TRBV20-1 | many | CSARDPGQGENEQFF | TGCAGTGCTAGAGATCCGGGACAGGGGGAAAATGAGCAGTTCTTC
TRBD1 | TRBJ1-2 | TRBV24-1 | - | CATSDDRGGYGYTF | TGTGCCACCAGTGATGACAGGGGGGGCTATGGCTACACCTTC
TRBD1 | TRBJ1-3 | TRBV3-1 | many | CASSQGQGGGNTIYF | TGTGCCAGCAGCCAAGGACAGGGAGGCGGAAACACCATATATTTT
TRBD1 | TRBJ2-7 | TRBV12-3/TRBV12-4 | few | CASSWFPGQKPYEQYF | TGTGCCAGCAGTTGGTTTCCGGGACAGAAACCCTACGAGCAGTACTTC
- | TRBJ1-6 | TRBV7-2 | - | CASSQTRSYNSPLHF | TGTGCCAGCAGCCAAACCCGCTCCTATAATTCACCCCTCCACTTT
- | TRBJ2-3 | TRBV20-1 | many | CSAASGTDTQYF | TGCAGTGCGGCTAGCGGCACAGATACGCAGTATTTT
TRBD1 | TRBJ1-3 | TRBV9 | - | CASSVDRAIRGNTIYF | TGTGCCAGCAGCGTCGACAGGGCCATAAGGGGGAACACCATATATTTT
- | TRBJ1-6 | TRBV4-1 | - | CASSQSDYNSPLHF | TGCGCCAGCAGCCAAAGTGACTATAATTCACCCCTCCACTTT
TRBD2 | TRBJ2-2 | TRBV4-3 | - | CASSQRTSGSRTGELFF | TGCGCCAGCAGCCAACGGACTAGCGGGAGTCGGACCGGGGAGCTGTTTTTT
TRBD2 | TRBJ2-1 | TRBV5-6 | many | CASSFTSGSTNEQFF | TGTGCCAGCAGCTTCACTAGCGGGAGTACCAATGAGCAGTTCTTC
TRBD2 | TRBJ2-7 | TRBV20-1 | many | CSAPLAQRGYSYEQYF | TGCAGTGCTCCTCTGGCCCAGCGGGGATACTCCTACGAGCAGTACTTC
- | TRBJ1-2 | TRBV28 | many | CASSLVADYGYTF | TGTGCCAGCAGTTTAGTGGCAGACTATGGCTACACCTTC
TRBD1 | TRBJ1-2 | TRBV19 | - | CASGIGQGLYGYTF | TGTGCCAGTGGAATCGGACAGGGTCTCTATGGCTACACCTTC
TRBD1 | TRBJ2-7 | TRBV29-1 | few | CSVELPGQGVEQYF | TGCAGCGTTGAGCTCCCGGGACAGGGGGTGGAGCAGTACTTC
- | TRBJ1-1 | TRBV19 | - | CASRGEAGGAFF | TGTGCCAGTAGGGGGGAAGCCGGAGGAGCTTTCTTT
TRBD1 | TRBJ2-7 | TRBV5-1 | many | CASSHGQGVDEQYF | TGCGCCAGCAGTCACGGACAGGGGGTCGACGAGCAGTACTTC
TRBD2 | TRBJ2-7 | TRBV9 | - | CASSVEPGLAYEQYF | TGTGCCAGCAGCGTAGAGCCGGGACTAGCCTACGAGCAGTACTTC
- | TRBJ2-2 | TRBV2 | few | CASSYRGGKELFF | TGTGCCAGCAGCTACAGGGGAGGAAAGGAGCTGTTTTTT
TRBD2 | TRBJ2-3 | TRBV12-3/TRBV12-4 | many | CASSGTTSGRGPDTQYF | TGTGCCAGCAGTGGCACCACTAGCGGGAGGGGTCCAGATACGCAGTATTTT
- | TRBJ2-2 | TRBV28 | - | CASRPQLNTGELFF | TGTGCCAGCAGACCGCAGCTTAACACCGGGGAGCTGTTTTTT
TRBD2 | TRBJ2-5 | TRBV4-3 | - | CASSLGLAANQETQYF | TGCGCCAGCAGCCTTGGACTAGCGGCCAACCAAGAGACCCAGTACTTC
- | TRBJ2-3 | TRBV6-1 | few | CASRYPGTDTQYF | TGTGCCAGCAGATATCCAGGCACAGATACGCAGTATTTT
- | TRBJ2-1 | TRBV15 | once | CATSTHISGAGSYNEQFF | TGTGCCACCAGTACCCATATATCGGGGGCGGGCTCCTACAATGAGCAGTTCTTC
TRBD2 | TRBJ2-1 | TRBV28 | once | CASSFFAGGNNEQFF | TGTGCCAGCAGTTTTTTCGCGGGAGGCAACAATGAGCAGTTCTTC
- | TRBJ2-3 | TRBV18 | many | CASSPGGTDTQYF | TGTGCCAGCTCACCAGGGGGAACAGATACGCAGTATTTT
TRBD1 | TRBJ2-7 | TRBV28 | many | CASNRPGGWYEQYF | TGTGCCAGCAATAGACCAGGGGGCTGGTACGAGCAGTACTTC
TRBD1 | TRBJ1-2 | TRBV9 | - | CASSPGTGGGSYTF | TGTGCCAGCAGCCCTGGGACAGGGGGTGGTAGCTACACCTTC
- | TRBJ2-3 | TRBV7-9 | few | CASSLKTYGDTQYF | TGTGCCAGCAGCTTAAAGACGTACGGAGATACGCAGTATTTT
- | TRBJ2-3 | TRBV5-1 | many | CASSLGTRGDTDTQYF | TGCGCCAGCAGCTTGGGAACCCGCGGGGACACAGATACGCAGTATTTT
- | TRBJ1-1 | TRBV5-1 | many | CASSLSTSRTEAFF | TGCGCCAGCAGCTTGTCTACCTCCCGCACTGAAGCTTTCTTT
- | TRBJ2-1 | TRBV6-2/TRBV6-3 | few | CASSYSISSYNEQFF | TGTGCCAGCAGTTACTCAATTAGCTCCTACAATGAGCAGTTCTTC
- | TRBJ1-5 | TRBV6-1 | many | CASLQGSGQPQHF | TGTGCCAGTCTTCAGGGGAGTGGACAGCCCCAGCATTTT
TRBD1 | TRBJ1-1 | TRBV12-3/TRBV12-4 | many | CASSWAGGTEAFF | TGTGCCAGCAGCTGGGCAGGGGGCACTGAAGCTTTCTTT
TRBD2 | TRBJ2-2 | TRBV28 | many | CASSLLAGANGELFF | TGTGCCAGCAGTCTACTAGCGGGAGCTAACGGGGAGCTGTTTTTT
TRBD1 | TRBJ2-5 | TRBV2 | many | CASSRGLETQYF | TGTGCCAGCAGCAGGGGGCTTGAGACCCAGTACTTC
- | TRBJ2-7 | TRBV12-3/TRBV12-4 | few | CASSLAAYSYEQYF | TGTGCCAGCAGTCTGGCAGCCTACTCCTACGAGCAGTACTTC
- | TRBJ1-1 | TRBV27 | - | CASNFAGRSLFEAFF | TGTGCCAGCAATTTCGCAGGCCGATCCTTATTTGAAGCTTTCTTT
TRBD1 | TRBJ1-1 | TRBV12-3/TRBV12-4 | many | CASSVTRGMNTEAFF | TGTGCCAGCAGTGTTACCAGGGGGATGAACACTGAAGCTTTCTTT
- | TRBJ2-7 | TRBV28 | many | CASTPWTGPYEQYF | TGTGCCAGCACCCCCTGGACGGGACCCTACGAGCAGTACTTC
- | TRBJ2-1 | TRBV19 | - | CASSIRRASYNEQFF | TGTGCCAGTAGTATAAGGCGGGCGAGCTACAATGAGCAGTTCTTC
- | TRBJ2-5 | TRBV6-1 | - | CASSRYKGYPETQYF | TGTGCCAGCAGCCGTTATAAGGGTTATCCAGAGACCCAGTACTTC
TRBD1 | TRBJ1-1 | TRBV6-4 | many | CASSDSQGGAEAFF | TGTGCCAGCAGTGACTCTCAGGGGGGGGCAGAAGCTTTCTTT
TRBD2 | TRBJ2-1 | TRBV7-2 | many | CASSPQGGLAGEYNEQFF | TGTGCCAGCAGCCCCCAGGGGGGACTAGCGGGAGAGTACAATGAGCAGTTCTTC
- | TRBJ2-4 | TRBV28 | many | CASTPGTAKNIQYF | TGTGCCAGCACCCCGGGCACGGCCAAAAACATTCAGTACTTC
- | TRBJ2-7 | TRBV11-1 | few | CASSLARHEQYF | TGTGCCAGCAGCTTAGCCAGGCACGAGCAGTACTTC